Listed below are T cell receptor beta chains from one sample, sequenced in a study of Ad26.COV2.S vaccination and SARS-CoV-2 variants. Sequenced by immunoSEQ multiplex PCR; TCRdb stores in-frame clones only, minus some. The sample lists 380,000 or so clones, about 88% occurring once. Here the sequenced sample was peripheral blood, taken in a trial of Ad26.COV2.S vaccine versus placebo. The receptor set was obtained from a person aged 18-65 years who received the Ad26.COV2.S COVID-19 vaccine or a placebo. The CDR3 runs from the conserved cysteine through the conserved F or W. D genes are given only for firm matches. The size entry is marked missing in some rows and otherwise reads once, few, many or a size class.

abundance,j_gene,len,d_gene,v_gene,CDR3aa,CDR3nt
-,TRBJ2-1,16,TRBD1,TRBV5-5,CASSLEVTGVFNEQFF,TGTGCCAGCAGCTTGGAAGTGACAGGGGTGTTCAATGAGCAGTTCTTC
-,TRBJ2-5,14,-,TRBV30,CAWRYGELQETQYF,TGTGCCTGGAGGTACGGGGAACTCCAAGAGACCCAGTACTTC
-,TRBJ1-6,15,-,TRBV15,CATSRDSKGNSPLHF,TGTGCCACCAGCAGAGATTCTAAGGGGAATTCACCCCTCCACTTT
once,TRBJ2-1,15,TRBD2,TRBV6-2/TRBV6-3,CASSYQSGTRNEQFF,TGTGCCAGCAGTTACCAAAGCGGGACGAGGAATGAGCAGTTCTTC
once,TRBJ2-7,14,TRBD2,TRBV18,CASSPGGSSYEQYF,TGTGCCAGCTCCCCGGGGGGTAGCTCCTACGAGCAGTACTTC
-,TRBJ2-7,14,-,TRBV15,CATSSTESNYEQYF,TGTGCCACCAGCAGTACAGAGTCCAACTACGAGCAGTACTTC
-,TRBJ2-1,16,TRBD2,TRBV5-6,CASSGRPRGVTNEQFF,TGTGCCAGCAGCGGGCGGCCGCGGGGGGTTACCAATGAGCAGTTCTTC
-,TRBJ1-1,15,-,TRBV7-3,CASSLRGQADTEAFF,TGTGCCAGCAGCTTACGGGGGCAGGCGGACACTGAAGCTTTCTTT
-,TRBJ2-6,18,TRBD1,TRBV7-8,CASSLPRDRLSGANVLTF,TGTGCCAGCAGCTTACCCCGGGACAGGCTTTCTGGGGCCAACGTCCTGACTTTC
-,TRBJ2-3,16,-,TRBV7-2,CASSLMIIAGTDTQYF,TGTGCCAGCAGCTTAATGATTATAGCTGGCACAGATACGCAGTATTTT
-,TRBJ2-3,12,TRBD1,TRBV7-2,CASDPTGHTQYF,TGTGCCAGCGACCCGACAGGGCATACGCAGTATTTT
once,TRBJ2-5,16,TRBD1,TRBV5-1,CASSLERQGQRETQYF,TGCGCCAGCAGCTTGGAAAGACAGGGGCAAAGGGAGACCCAGTACTTC
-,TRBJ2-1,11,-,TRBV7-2,CASSLDSAQFF,TGTGCCAGCAGCCTGGACAGTGCGCAGTTCTTC
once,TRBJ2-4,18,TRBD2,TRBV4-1,CASSVSHPFGGAMNIQYF,TGCGCCAGCAGCGTCTCCCACCCCTTCGGGGGGGCCATGAACATTCAGTACTTC
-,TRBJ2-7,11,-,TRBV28,CASSRDYEQYF,TGTGCCAGCAGCCGGGACTACGAGCAGTACTTC
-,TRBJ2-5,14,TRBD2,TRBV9,CASSRDYRQETQYF,TGTGCCAGCAGCCGGGACTATCGCCAAGAGACCCAGTACTTC
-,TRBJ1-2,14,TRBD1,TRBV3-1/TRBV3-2,CASSQGQGDYGYTF,TGTGCCAGCAGCCAAGGACAGGGTGACTATGGCTACACCTTC
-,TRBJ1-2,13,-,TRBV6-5,CASSYRFGYGYTF,TGTGCCAGCAGTTACCGCTTTGGCTATGGCTACACCTTC
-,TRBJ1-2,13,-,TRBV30,CAWSIHGNYGYTF,TGTGCCTGGAGCATCCACGGCAACTATGGCTACACCTTC
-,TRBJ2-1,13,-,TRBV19,CASSIRATNEQFF,TGTGCCAGTAGTATCAGGGCAACCAATGAGCAGTTCTTC
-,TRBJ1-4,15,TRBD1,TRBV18,CASSPQGAVNEKLFF,TGTGCCAGCTCACCACAGGGGGCGGTTAATGAAAAACTGTTTTTT
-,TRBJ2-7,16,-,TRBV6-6,CASSYSFSGTTYEQYF,TGTGCCAGCAGTTACTCTTTTTCCGGGACCACCTACGAGCAGTACTTC
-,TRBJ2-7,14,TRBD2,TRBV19,CASSISSGSYEQYF,TGTGCCAGTAGTATATCAAGCGGGAGCTACGAGCAGTACTTC
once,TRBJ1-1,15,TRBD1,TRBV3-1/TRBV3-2,CASSRTTGLNTEAFF,TGTGCCAGCAGCCGAACGACAGGGTTGAACACTGAAGCTTTCTTT
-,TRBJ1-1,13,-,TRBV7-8,CASSLGGFGEAFF,TGTGCCAGCAGCTTAGGCGGCTTCGGGGAAGCTTTCTTT
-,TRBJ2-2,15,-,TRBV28,CASSLTGTGTGELFF,TGTGCCAGCAGTCTTACAGGAACGGGAACCGGGGAGCTGTTTTTT
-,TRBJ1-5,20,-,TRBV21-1,CASSAGGCGTGDAVVQPQHF,TGTGCCAGCAGCGCAGGAGGTTGCGGGACAGGGGATGCGGTGGTCCAGCCCCAGCATTTT
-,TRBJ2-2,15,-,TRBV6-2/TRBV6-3,CASSYSQSVTGELFF,TGTGCCAGCAGTTACTCCCAGTCTGTAACCGGGGAGCTGTTTTTT
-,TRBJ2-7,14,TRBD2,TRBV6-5,CASSGGTTSYEQYF,TGTGCCAGCAGCGGGGGGACCACATCCTACGAGCAGTACTTC
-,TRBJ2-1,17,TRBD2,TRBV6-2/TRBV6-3,CASSQPGLAGVHNEQFF,TGTGCCAGCAGTCAACCGGGACTAGCGGGAGTCCACAATGAGCAGTTCTTC
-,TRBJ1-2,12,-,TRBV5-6,CASVSRDYGYTF,TGTGCCAGTGTGAGCAGGGACTATGGCTACACCTTC
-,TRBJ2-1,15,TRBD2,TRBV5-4,CASSLSSRTSNEQFF,TGTGCCAGCAGCTTGTCCTCGAGGACTAGTAATGAGCAGTTCTTC
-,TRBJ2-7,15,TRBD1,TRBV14,CASSQGTGISGEQYF,TGTGCCAGCAGCCAAGGGACAGGAATATCGGGGGAGCAGTACTTC
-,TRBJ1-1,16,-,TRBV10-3,CAISEPSGNRDTEAFF,TGTGCCATCAGTGAGCCTTCCGGGAACCGGGACACTGAAGCTTTCTTT
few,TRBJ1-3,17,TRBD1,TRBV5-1,CASSSGRGQGSGNTIYF,TGCGCCAGCAGCTCCGGAAGGGGACAGGGCTCTGGAAACACCATATATTTT
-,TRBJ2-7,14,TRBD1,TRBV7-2,CASSSGTGNYEQYF,TGTGCCAGCAGCTCCGGGACAGGGAACTACGAGCAGTACTTC
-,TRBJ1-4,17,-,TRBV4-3,CASSQDGTIRTNEKLFF,TGCGCCAGCAGCCAAGATGGAACAATTCGCACTAATGAAAAACTGTTTTTT
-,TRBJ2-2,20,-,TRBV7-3,CASQLFRGARLDANTGELFF,TGTGCCAGCCAACTGTTCCGGGGGGCGAGATTAGACGCGAACACCGGGGAGCTGTTTTTT
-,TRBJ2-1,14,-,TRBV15,CATSRVVGVNEQFF,TGTGCCACCAGCAGAGTAGTGGGGGTCAATGAGCAGTTCTTC
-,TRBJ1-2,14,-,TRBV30,CAWSVGESFGGYTF,TGTGCCTGGAGTGTTGGAGAATCCTTTGGCGGCTACACCTTC
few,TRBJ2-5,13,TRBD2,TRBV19,CASSRGGWETQYF,TGTGCCAGTAGCCGGGGGGGTTGGGAGACCCAGTACTTC
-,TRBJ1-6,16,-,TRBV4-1,CASSQDPAQGGSPLHF,TGCGCCAGCAGCCAAGATCCGGCACAGGGTGGTTCACCCCTCCACTTT
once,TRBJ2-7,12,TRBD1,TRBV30,CAWGQGWNEQYF,TGTGCCTGGGGACAGGGGTGGAACGAGCAGTACTTC
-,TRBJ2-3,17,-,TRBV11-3,CASSLRAGSSLTDTQYF,TGTGCCAGCAGCCTTAGAGCCGGAAGCAGTCTAACAGATACGCAGTATTTT
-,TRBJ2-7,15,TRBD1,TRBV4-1,CASSQPAGQGFEQYF,TGCGCCAGCAGCCAGCCCGCGGGACAGGGGTTCGAGCAGTACTTC
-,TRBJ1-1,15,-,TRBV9,CASSEKSGTNTEAFF,TGTGCCAGCAGCGAAAAATCCGGAACGAACACTGAAGCTTTCTTT
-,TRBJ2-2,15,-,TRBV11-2,CASSYRLGPTGELFF,TGTGCCAGCAGCTACCGATTAGGACCCACCGGGGAGCTGTTTTTT
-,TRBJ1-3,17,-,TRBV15,CATSRGLMSQGRHTIYF,TGTGCCACCAGCAGAGGCCTGATGTCCCAGGGGAGACACACCATATATTTT
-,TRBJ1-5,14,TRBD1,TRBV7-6,CASSPGQGNQPQHF,TGTGCCAGCAGCCCTGGACAGGGGAATCAGCCCCAGCATTTT
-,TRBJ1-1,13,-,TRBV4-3,CASSQGRGDKAFF,TGCGCCAGCAGCCAAGGTAGGGGAGACAAAGCTTTCTTT
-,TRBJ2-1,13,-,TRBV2,CASKGSVGDEQFF,TGTGCCAGCAAGGGCTCGGTCGGGGATGAGCAGTTCTTC
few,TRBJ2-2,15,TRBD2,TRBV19,CASRGLAGNTGELFF,TGTGCCAGTAGGGGACTAGCGGGGAACACCGGGGAGCTGTTTTTT
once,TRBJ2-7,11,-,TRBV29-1,CSFEGGYEQYF,TGCAGCTTCGAGGGTGGCTACGAGCAGTACTTC
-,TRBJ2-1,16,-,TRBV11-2,CASSLVSPQKGGGQFF,TGTGCCAGCAGCTTAGTCTCCCCACAGAAGGGAGGGGGGCAGTTCTTC
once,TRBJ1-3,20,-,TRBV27,CASSSRGWAYTRKLRNTIYF,TGTGCCAGCAGTTCCCGAGGGTGGGCCTACACCCGAAAACTCCGAAACACCATATATTTT
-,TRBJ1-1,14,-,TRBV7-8,CASSLVEGNTEAFF,TGTGCCAGCAGCTTAGTTGAGGGAAACACTGAAGCTTTCTTT
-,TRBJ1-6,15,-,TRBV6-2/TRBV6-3,CASSYGGSFISPLHF,TGTGCCAGCAGTTACGGGGGGTCATTCATTTCACCCCTCCACTTT